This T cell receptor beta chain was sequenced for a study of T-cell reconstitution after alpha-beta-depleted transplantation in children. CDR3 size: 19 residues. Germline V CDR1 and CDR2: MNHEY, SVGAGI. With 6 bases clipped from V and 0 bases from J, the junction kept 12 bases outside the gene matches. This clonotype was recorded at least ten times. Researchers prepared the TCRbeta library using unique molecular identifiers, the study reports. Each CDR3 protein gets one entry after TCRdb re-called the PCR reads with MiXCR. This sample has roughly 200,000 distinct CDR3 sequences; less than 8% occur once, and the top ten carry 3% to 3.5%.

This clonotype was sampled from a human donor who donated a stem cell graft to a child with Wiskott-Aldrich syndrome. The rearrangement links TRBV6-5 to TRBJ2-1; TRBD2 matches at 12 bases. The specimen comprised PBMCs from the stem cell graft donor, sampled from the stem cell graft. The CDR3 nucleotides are TGTGCCAGCAGCCGAGGACTAGCGGGGACCGGAAGCTCCTACAATGAGCAGTTCTTC. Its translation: CASSRGLAGTGSSYNEQFF.